A selection of T cell receptor beta chains follows, all from one sample in a study of blood T cell repertoires in COVID-19. Assay: immunoSEQ multiplex PCR; the TCRdb copy retains only in-frame clones and omits some. The profile shows 40,000 to 55,000 clones, roughly 92% of them singletons. Sequencing used peripheral blood. The receptors were gathered from a man in his forties or fifties with COVID-19, enrolled during active disease. CDR3s include the opening cysteine and the closing phenylalanine or tryptophan. D genes are given only for firm matches. The size entry is marked missing in some rows and otherwise reads once, few, many or a size class.

v_call: TRBV27
j_call: TRBJ2-3
clone_size: -
d_call: TRBD2
cdr3_aa: CASSLLQTSGVTDTQYF
cdr3_nt: TGTGCCAGCAGTTTACTACAAACTAGCGGGGTAACAGATACGCAGTATTTT

v_call: TRBV7-9
j_call: TRBJ2-7
clone_size: few
d_call: TRBD1
cdr3_aa: CASSPRGTAPYEQYF
cdr3_nt: TGTGCCAGCAGCCCCAGAGGGACAGCTCCCTACGAGCAGTACTTC

v_call: TRBV10-3
j_call: TRBJ1-1
clone_size: -
d_call: -
cdr3_aa: CAITPREGRGSNTEAFF
cdr3_nt: TGTGCCATCACCCCAAGGGAGGGTCGGGGTTCTAACACTGAAGCTTTCTTT

v_call: TRBV9
j_call: TRBJ2-3
clone_size: -
d_call: TRBD2
cdr3_aa: CASSASGGRLADTQYF
cdr3_nt: TGTGCCAGCAGCGCTAGCGGGGGGCGGCTTGCGGATACGCAGTATTTT

v_call: TRBV12-3/TRBV12-4
j_call: TRBJ2-5
clone_size: -
d_call: -
cdr3_aa: CASSPYQETQYF
cdr3_nt: TGTGCCAGCAGTCCGTACCAAGAGACCCAGTACTTC

v_call: TRBV29-1
j_call: TRBJ1-1
clone_size: once
d_call: -
cdr3_aa: CSGRNTEAFF
cdr3_nt: TGCAGCGGGAGGAACACTGAAGCTTTCTTT

v_call: TRBV5-1
j_call: TRBJ2-3
clone_size: -
d_call: TRBD1
cdr3_aa: CASSLRQGSTDTQYF
cdr3_nt: TGCGCCAGCAGCCTACGACAGGGGAGCACAGATACGCAGTATTTT

v_call: TRBV6-4
j_call: TRBJ2-3
clone_size: -
d_call: TRBD2
cdr3_aa: CASSPGTSGPTDTQYF
cdr3_nt: TGTGCCAGCAGTCCTGGGACTAGCGGGCCCACAGATACGCAGTATTTT

v_call: TRBV2
j_call: TRBJ2-1
clone_size: once
d_call: -
cdr3_aa: CAASVPHNEQFF
cdr3_nt: TGTGCTGCGAGCGTTCCCCACAATGAGCAGTTCTTC

v_call: TRBV12-5
j_call: TRBJ1-1
clone_size: -
d_call: -
cdr3_aa: CASGLVPLVQMNTEAFF
cdr3_nt: TGTGCTAGTGGTTTGGTACCCCTAGTCCAGATGAACACTGAAGCTTTCTTT

v_call: TRBV28
j_call: TRBJ1-6
clone_size: few
d_call: TRBD1
cdr3_aa: CASRSFWDSFTNNSPLHF
cdr3_nt: TGTGCCAGCAGGAGTTTTTGGGACAGCTTTACGAATAATTCACCCCTCCACTTT

v_call: TRBV7-2
j_call: TRBJ2-7
clone_size: -
d_call: TRBD1
cdr3_aa: CASSPQGSGYEQYF
cdr3_nt: TGTGCCAGCAGCCCACAGGGGTCGGGGTACGAGCAGTACTTC

v_call: TRBV9
j_call: TRBJ1-2
clone_size: -
d_call: -
cdr3_aa: CASSVSTAPETYGYTF
cdr3_nt: TGTGCCAGCAGCGTATCAACGGCCCCGGAGACCTATGGCTACACCTTC

v_call: TRBV18
j_call: TRBJ2-1
clone_size: -
d_call: -
cdr3_aa: CASSPLNGADEQFF
cdr3_nt: TGTGCCAGCTCACCACTGAATGGGGCGGACGAGCAGTTCTTC

v_call: TRBV5-6
j_call: TRBJ2-7
clone_size: -
d_call: TRBD2
cdr3_aa: CASSPGASGKYEQYF
cdr3_nt: TGTGCCAGCAGCCCTGGCGCTAGCGGGAAATACGAGCAGTACTTC

v_call: TRBV2
j_call: TRBJ2-7
clone_size: -
d_call: -
cdr3_aa: CASRQTSSVEQYF
cdr3_nt: TGTGCCAGCAGGCAGACTAGTTCCGTCGAGCAGTACTTC

v_call: TRBV6-2/TRBV6-3
j_call: TRBJ1-1
clone_size: -
d_call: TRBD1
cdr3_aa: CASSYERVEGQYFMNTEAFF
cdr3_nt: TGTGCCAGCAGTTACGAGCGGGTTGAGGGACAGTATTTTATGAACACTGAAGCTTTCTTT

v_call: TRBV5-1
j_call: TRBJ2-3
clone_size: -
d_call: TRBD2
cdr3_aa: CASSWGLAGTTQYF
cdr3_nt: TGCGCCAGCAGCTGGGGACTAGCGGGAACTACGCAGTATTTT

v_call: TRBV19
j_call: TRBJ2-2
clone_size: -
d_call: TRBD2
cdr3_aa: CASSGMASGRGELFF
cdr3_nt: TGTGCCAGTAGCGGGATGGCTAGCGGGAGAGGGGAGCTGTTTTTT

v_call: TRBV30
j_call: TRBJ2-3
clone_size: -
d_call: TRBD1
cdr3_aa: CAWSIPQGAADTQYF
cdr3_nt: TGTGCCTGGAGTATCCCCCAGGGGGCTGCAGATACGCAGTATTTT

v_call: TRBV7-3
j_call: TRBJ2-3
clone_size: -
d_call: TRBD2
cdr3_aa: CASSSGGGTDTQYF
cdr3_nt: TGTGCCAGCAGTAGCGGGGGTGGCACAGATACGCAGTATTTT

v_call: TRBV7-7
j_call: TRBJ2-7
clone_size: -
d_call: TRBD1
cdr3_aa: CASSPRTGADEQYF
cdr3_nt: TGTGCCAGCAGCCCCCGGACAGGGGCGGACGAGCAGTACTTC

v_call: TRBV6-2/TRBV6-3
j_call: TRBJ1-5
clone_size: -
d_call: -
cdr3_aa: CASSWRGGNQPQHF
cdr3_nt: TGTGCCAGCAGCTGGAGGGGTGGCAATCAGCCCCAGCATTTT

v_call: TRBV3-1/TRBV3-2
j_call: TRBJ2-3
clone_size: -
d_call: TRBD2
cdr3_aa: CASSRTSKGNTDTQYF
cdr3_nt: TGTGCCAGCAGCCGGACTAGCAAGGGGAACACAGATACGCAGTATTTT

v_call: TRBV19
j_call: TRBJ1-5
clone_size: -
d_call: -
cdr3_aa: CASSPRSGDGRSNQPQHF
cdr3_nt: TGTGCCAGTAGTCCAAGATCAGGGGACGGTCGTAGCAATCAGCCCCAGCATTTT

v_call: TRBV30
j_call: TRBJ2-5
clone_size: -
d_call: -
cdr3_aa: CAWSTGETQYF
cdr3_nt: TGTGCCTGGAGTACGGGAGAGACCCAGTACTTC

v_call: TRBV4-2
j_call: TRBJ2-5
clone_size: -
d_call: -
cdr3_aa: CASSNRDNLQETQYF
cdr3_nt: TGTGCCAGCAGCAACCGGGACAACCTACAAGAGACCCAGTACTTC

v_call: TRBV7-6
j_call: TRBJ2-1
clone_size: -
d_call: -
cdr3_aa: CASSTPLGGNYNEQFF
cdr3_nt: TGTGCCAGCAGCACCCCCTTAGGCGGGAACTACAATGAGCAGTTCTTC

v_call: TRBV15
j_call: TRBJ1-5
clone_size: once
d_call: TRBD1
cdr3_aa: CATSRDDRGGNQPQHF
cdr3_nt: TGTGCCACCAGCAGGGACGACAGGGGAGGCAATCAGCCCCAGCATTTT

v_call: TRBV11-2
j_call: TRBJ2-6
clone_size: -
d_call: TRBD1
cdr3_aa: CASSWVRGQGTNVLTF
cdr3_nt: TGTGCCAGCAGCTGGGTGAGGGGGCAAGGGACCAACGTCCTGACTTTC

v_call: TRBV5-5
j_call: TRBJ1-2
clone_size: -
d_call: TRBD1
cdr3_aa: CASSWGGTGVHTF
cdr3_nt: TGTGCCAGCAGCTGGGGTGGGACAGGGGTTCACACCTTC

v_call: TRBV12-3/TRBV12-4
j_call: TRBJ1-5
clone_size: -
d_call: -
cdr3_aa: CASSTTELGPQHF
cdr3_nt: TGTGCCAGCAGCACGACAGAGTTAGGGCCCCAGCATTTT

v_call: TRBV7-2
j_call: TRBJ1-3
clone_size: -
d_call: TRBD1
cdr3_aa: CASSFYPGQGSGNTIYF
cdr3_nt: TGTGCCAGCAGCTTTTATCCGGGACAGGGTTCAGGAAACACCATATATTTT

v_call: TRBV28
j_call: TRBJ2-7
clone_size: -
d_call: -
cdr3_aa: CASSLLGSGDSYEQYF
cdr3_nt: TGTGCCAGCAGTTTGTTAGGGTCGGGGGACTCCTACGAGCAGTACTTC

v_call: TRBV2
j_call: TRBJ1-1
clone_size: -
d_call: -
cdr3_aa: CASSDGVNTEAFF
cdr3_nt: TGTGCCAGCAGTGACGGGGTGAACACTGAAGCTTTCTTT